One sample yielded the 7 T cell receptor beta chains listed below, sequenced in a study of naive and memory T cell subsets. Both TRBC1 and TRBC2 were covered by a beta constant-region primer of two equimolar oligonucleotides. Four rounds of PCR amplified the ligated cDNA using nested alpha and beta constant-region primers plus SP2. Via MiXCR, TCRdb re-called the UMI-ligation and nested PCR reads, giving one row per CDR3 protein. The sample records some 80,000 distinct CDR3 sequences, about 10% being singletons. Material: naive CD8+ T cells from blood. These receptors originate from a human donor in good health.

This clonotype showed up many times. The J gene is TRBJ2-1, the V gene TRBV24-1, with a weak D call TRBD2 (5 bases). Trimming took off 0 bases at V and 8 bases at J, with 7 bases between the two ends. Per germline, CDR1 KGHDR and CDR2 SFDVKD. The CDR3 covers 13 residues. CDR3 region: CATSDLPGDEQFF. The CDR3 coding sequence is TGTGCCACCAGTGATTTGCCCGGGGATGAGCAGTTCTTC.

The CDR3 DNA reads as TGCGCCAGCAGCCAAGGGGGGGGGCCTAATTCACCCCTCCACTTT. Protein sequence: CASSQGGGPNSPLHF. The chain employs TRBV4-1 and TRBJ1-6, with D possibly matching TRBD1 (6 bases). Per germline, CDR1 MGHRA and CDR2 YSYEKL. CDR3 length: 15 residues. Trimming took 1 base from V and 6 from J, leaving 10 bases between them.

This clonotype was counted many times. V usage is TRBV29-1 and J usage is TRBJ1-1; D gene ambiguous. CDR1 and CDR2 (germline): SQVTM, ANQGSEA. The CDR3 totals 15 residues. V was shortened by 0 bases and J by 0 bases, with 11 bases between the two germline ends. CDR3 nucleotide sequence: TGCAGCGTTGAAGATCTTGGAGCAATGAACACTGAAGCTTTCTTT. This translates into CSVEDLGAMNTEAFF.

The rearrangement joins TRBV12-3 or TRBV12-4 to TRBJ1-2, with D perhaps matching TRBD1 (5 bases). The CDR3 extends over 16 amino acids. V lost 0 bases and J 0 bases, leaving 11 bases between the germline ends. The CDR3 region has the DNA TGTGCCAGCAGTTTAGCGCACGGGGGGACTAACTATGGCTACACCTTC. Encoded protein: CASSLAHGGTNYGYTF.

This clonotype showed up many times. V gene TRBV18 combines with J gene TRBJ2-7, with D perhaps matching TRBD1 or TRBD2 (5 bases each). The V gene's germline CDR1 is KGHSH and CDR2 LQKENI. The V end was cut by 2 bases, the J end by 4 bases, with 6 bases between. There are 12 residues in the CDR3. The CDR3 sequence: CASSPEGYEQYF. In DNA, the CDR3 is TGTGCCAGCTCACCAGAGGGGTACGAGCAGTACTTC.

There are a few counts of this clonotype. The gene calls are TRBV18 and TRBJ1-5; TRBD1 matches at 10 bases. The CDR3 totals 17 residues. Germline lookup yields CDR1 KGHSH and CDR2 LQKENI. J lost 9 bases, V lost 2 bases, and 13 bases had no gene match. DNA of the CDR3: TGTGCCAGCTCACCAACAACGGGACAGGGGAAAGAATTGCCCCAGCATTTT. It translates to CASSPTTGQGKELPQHF.

This clonotype was seen only a few times. The chain uses TRBV7-8 and TRBJ2-3, with 8 nucleotides matching TRBD2. The CDR3 totals 18 residues. In germline, CDR1 is SGHVS, CDR2 FQNEAQ. J was trimmed by 2 bases and V by 5 bases; bases with no gene match: 15. As DNA, the CDR3 is TGTGCCAGCAGCCCTGGGACTAAGCGGGAGCCTTTCACAGATACGCAGTATTTT. Its translation: CASSPGTKREPFTDTQYF.